One and the same sample provided the 22 T cell receptor beta chains below, sequenced in a study of memory CD8 T cells in hepatitis C reinfection. Sequencing used immunoSEQ multiplex PCR; TCRdb keeps in-frame clones, though not all of them. The data show over 45,000 clones, around 92% seen once. The time point: pre-reinfection, 55 to 20 weeks before reinfection detection. No in vitro expansion preceded TCR sequencing of the sorted cells. Sequencing was carried out using naive CD8+ T cells sorted from blood. All receptors come from a man younger than 35 with hepatitis C virus infection.

The chain employs TRBV5-1 and TRBJ1-4, with 8 nucleotides matching TRBD1. The V gene end was trimmed by 5 bases and the J gene end by 3 bases; junction bases not matched to a gene: 9. The germline CDR1 and CDR2 sequences are SGHRS and YFSETQ. The CDR3 extends over 16 amino acids. The CDR3, as DNA: TGCGCCAGCAGGGACCGGACAGGGATGGCTAATGAAAAACTGTTTTTT. It yields the protein CASRDRTGMANEKLFF.

Here the CDR3 reads CASSLSQSSYEQYV. CDR3 sequence (DNA): TGTGCCAGCAGTTTATCACAGAGCTCCTACGAGCAGTACGTC. V usage is TRBV27 and J usage is TRBJ2-7; D gene ambiguous. This CDR3 region has 14 residues. Germline V gene lookup returns CDR1 MNHEY and CDR2 SMNVEV (reference sequence). V was pared by 0 bases and J by 0 bases, with 6 bases between.

The CDR3 nucleotides are TGTGCCAGCAGCCACACGACCGGAGTGAACACTGAAGCTTTCTTT. Protein sequence: CASSHTTGVNTEAFF. The gene calls are TRBV13 and TRBJ1-1; D not certain. V was clipped by 5 bases and J by 0 bases, with 13 bases between them. The CDR3 runs 15 residues. Germline CDR1 is PRHDT and CDR2 is FYEKMQ (reference sequence).

The J gene is TRBJ2-7, the V gene TRBV27; D is perhaps TRBD1 (5 bases). V was cut by 6 bases and J by 7 bases, with 19 bases left in between. Germline loops: CDR1 MNHEY, CDR2 SMNVEV (reference sequence). CDR3 length equals 14 residues. The DNA for the CDR3 is TGTGCCAGCAGGGAGACCGGACAATACGGTGAGCAGTACTTC. Amino acids: CASRETGQYGEQYF.

The V call is TRBV27, the J call TRBJ1-1; D may be TRBD1 (6 bases). Trimming cost V 5 bases and J 4 bases, with 11 bases left between them. Per germline, CDR1 MNHEY and CDR2 SMNVEV (reference sequence). The CDR3 extends over 13 amino acids. The CDR3 is CASSPGTRTEAFF. The CDR3, as DNA: TGTGCCAGCAGTCCCGGGACACGCACTGAAGCTTTCTTT.

This sequence joins TRBV28 and TRBJ2-1, with D possibly being TRBD2 (6 bases). The CDR3 covers 13 residues. Per germline, CDR1 MDHEN and CDR2 SYDVKM. Trimming removed 6 bases at V and 8 bases at J, with 14 bases between. In DNA, the CDR3 is TGTGCCAGCAGCATCGGAGGGGCGGATGAGCAGTTCTTC. As protein: CASSIGGADEQFF.

The chain joins TRBV6-1 to TRBJ1-2, with 8 bases that match TRBD1. The CDR3 is 15 amino acids. Germline values: CDR1 MNHNS, CDR2 SASEGT. The V segment lost 5 bases and the J segment 4 bases; nucleotides outside the gene matches: 9. The CDR3 reads CASSPLQGASYGYTF. The CDR3 DNA sequence: TGTGCCAGCAGTCCCCTTCAGGGGGCGAGCTATGGCTACACCTTC.

The chain joins TRBV28 to TRBJ2-7; D gene unclear. The CDR3 has 9 residues. CDR1 and CDR2 from the germline V gene are MDHEN and SYDVKM. V gave up 8 bases and J gave up 6 bases, with 5 bases separating them. The CDR3 DNA reads as TGTGCCAGCGGCCCCGAGCAGTACTTC. Its protein product is CASGPEQYF. Full variable domain (outside the CDR3, taken from reference TRBV28 and TRBJ2-7): DVKVTQSSRYLVKRTGEKVFLECVQDMDHENMFWYRQDPGLGLRLIYFSYDVKMKEKGDIPEGYSVSREKKERFSLILESASTNQTSMYLCASGPEQYFGPGTRLTVT.

The DNA for the CDR3 is TGCGCCAGCAGCCAGGGCTATGGGTATGGCTACACCTTC. This codes for CASSQGYGYGYTF. V usage is TRBV4-1 and J usage is TRBJ1-2; D not resolved. V was pared by 3 bases and J by 5 bases, with 10 bases between. The germline CDR1 and CDR2 sequences are MGHRA and YSYEKL. The CDR3 runs 13 residues.

The chain links TRBV7-9 to TRBJ1-3; the D is unclear. The CDR3 is 16 residues long. Germline CDR1 SEHNR, CDR2 FQNEAQ (reference sequence). Trimming stripped 2 bases from V and 0 bases from J, with 11 bases between. DNA for the CDR3: TGTGCCAGCAGCTTATATGCGATCATCTCTGGAAACACCATATATTTT. Translated: CASSLYAIISGNTIYF.

A few counts support this clone. V and J are TRBV5-6 and TRBJ1-5; D gene unclear. There are 12 residues in the CDR3. V gave up 1 base and J gave up 5 bases, with 4 bases separating them. Germline V gene data show CDR1 as SGHDT and CDR2 as YYEEEE. CDR3 DNA: TGTGCCAGCAGCTTGCAGGATCAGCCCCAGCATTTT. Translating gives CASSLQDQPQHF.

The chain links TRBV29-1 to TRBJ2-1, with 7 bases that match TRBD1. CDR3 length equals 15 residues. From germline, CDR1 is SQVTM and CDR2 ANQGSEA. Trimming at V came to 0 bases and at J to 3 bases, leaving 5 bases not matched to a gene. This CDR3 reads CSVEDLGQIYNEQFF. CDR3 bases: TGCAGCGTTGAAGATCTGGGACAGATCTACAATGAGCAGTTCTTC.

This clone occurred once. The V call is TRBV7-6, the J call TRBJ1-5; 8 nucleotides align to TRBD1. Germline V gives CDR1 SGHVS, CDR2 FNYEAQ. Trimming removed 1 base from V and 3 bases from J; junction bases left unmatched: 5. This CDR3 is 16 amino acids long. This chain's CDR3 is CASSLDPTGVNQPQHF. Written as DNA, the CDR3 is TGTGCCAGCAGCTTAGACCCGACAGGGGTCAATCAGCCCCAGCATTTT.

The chain has TRBV7-6 and TRBJ2-1; 7 bases align to TRBD1. With 0 bases clipped from V and 6 bases from J, the junction kept 2 bases outside the gene matches. Germline V gene sequence: CDR1 SGHVS, CDR2 FNYEAQ. CDR3 length: 14 amino acids. DNA of the CDR3: TGTGCCAGCAGCTTAGCAGGGGGCCCCAATGAGCAGTTCTTC. Its protein is CASSLAGGPNEQFF.

The chain employs TRBV4-3 and TRBJ1-2; TRBD1 might be the D (5 bases). CDR3 size: 15 residues. Deletions cut 0 bases from V and 5 bases from J, with 13 bases between. Germline V gene data show CDR1 as LGHNA and CDR2 as YSLEER. The CDR3 loop is CASSQDLGGGYGYTF. The CDR3 bases are TGCGCCAGCAGCCAAGATTTGGGGGGAGGATATGGCTACACCTTC.

The chain carries TRBV28 and TRBJ1-4; TRBD1 matches at 9 bases. The germline V gene has CDR1 MDHEN and CDR2 SYDVKM. V dropped 4 bases and J dropped 6; count of bases not matched to a gene: 6. The CDR3 is 15 amino acids. The CDR3 bases are TGTGCCAGCAGTTCACCCGGGACAGGGCATGAAAAACTGTTTTTT. It codes for CASSSPGTGHEKLFF.

This chain joins TRBV5-4 and TRBJ1-2, with D unclear. CDR3 length: 13 amino acids. Trimming removed 1 base from V and 2 bases from J, with 6 bases in between. Germline values: CDR1 SGHNT, CDR2 YYREEE (reference sequence). CDR3 sequence reads: CASSLTQNYGYTF. In DNA form, the CDR3 reads TGTGCCAGCAGCTTGACACAGAACTATGGCTACACCTTC.

This rearrangement joins TRBV27 to TRBJ1-2; 12 nucleotides agree with TRBD1. The V gene's germline CDR1 is MNHEY and CDR2 SMNVEV (reference sequence). V lost 6 bases to trimming and J lost 8 bases; unmatched junction nucleotides: 4. The CDR3 sequence is 13 residues long. CDR3 sequence: CASRPGTGGGYTF. The DNA of the CDR3 is TGTGCCAGCAGGCCCGGGACAGGGGGCGGCTACACCTTC.

The genes are TRBV27 and TRBJ2-7; D not resolved. The V gene's germline CDR1 is MNHEY and CDR2 SMNVEV (reference sequence). V lost 6 bases, J lost 1 base, and 13 bases lay in between. The CDR3 length is 14 residues. As DNA, the CDR3 is TGTGCCAGCAGACCCGGTGGAGATTCCTACGAGCAGTACTTC. It is translated as CASRPGGDSYEQYF.

The chain joins TRBV7-9 to TRBJ2-1; tentatively, D is TRBD2 (6 bases). This CDR3 is built from 16 residues. Germline loops: CDR1 SEHNR, CDR2 FQNEAQ (reference sequence). V was trimmed by 1 base and J by 2 bases, leaving 12 bases between them. The CDR3 is CASSLEELAPYNEQFF. The CDR3 nucleotides are TGTGCCAGCAGCTTAGAGGAGCTAGCGCCCTACAATGAGCAGTTCTTC.

This chain joins TRBV7-9 and TRBJ2-5; TRBD1 matches at 11 bases. Trimming removed 5 bases from V and 4 bases from J; junction bases left unmatched: 6. The CDR3 contains 15 residues. CDR1 is SEHNR and CDR2 is FQNEAQ in the germline V gene (reference sequence). The CDR3 spells CASSLRTGGSETQYF. DNA of the CDR3: TGTGCCAGCAGCCTCCGGACAGGGGGCTCAGAGACCCAGTACTTC.

The chain uses TRBV6-5 and TRBJ1-5; 7 nucleotides align to TRBD1. This CDR3 has 15 amino acids. Germline assignment: CDR1 MNHEY and CDR2 SVGAGI. The V segment lost 6 bases and the J segment 2 bases; nucleotides outside the gene matches: 7. CDR3 sequence (DNA): TGTGCCAGCAGCGACAGGGTTAGGGGCAATCAGCCCCAGCATTTT. Translated: CASSDRVRGNQPQHF.